A selection of T cell receptor beta chains follows, all from one sample in a study of blood T cell repertoires in COVID-19. Generated by immunoSEQ multiplex PCR, the TCRdb table keeps only in-frame clones and is missing some. The repertoire holds hundreds of thousands of clones, 90% seen once, with 2.6% in the top ten. Sequenced sample: PBMCs or T cells enriched from blood (not recorded which). The receptors derive from a man aged 60 to 69 who had recovered from COVID-19. Both conserved end residues are part of each CDR3. The order of the fields is clone size, V gene, D gene, J gene, CDR3 protein, CDR3 DNA. A D gene is named only where the DNA matches it firmly. Rows give clone size only sometimes, using once, few, many, or a class for an expanded clone.

clone size: -
V gene: TRBV5-4
D gene: -
J gene: TRBJ2-1
CDR3 protein: CASSYLLRARPYNEQFF
CDR3 DNA: TGTGCCAGCAGCTACCTCCTCAGGGCGAGACCCTACAATGAGCAGTTCTTC

clone size: -
V gene: TRBV4-2
D gene: -
J gene: TRBJ1-3
CDR3 protein: CASSQPTGSPGNTIYF
CDR3 DNA: TGTGCCAGCAGCCAACCCACAGGTTCTCCTGGAAACACCATATATTTT

clone size: -
V gene: TRBV4-1
D gene: -
J gene: TRBJ2-5
CDR3 protein: CASSQGTTPQETQYF
CDR3 DNA: TGCGCCAGCAGCCAAGGGACTACCCCACAAGAGACCCAGTACTTC

clone size: -
V gene: TRBV5-6
D gene: -
J gene: TRBJ1-2
CDR3 protein: CASSEVGANYGYTF
CDR3 DNA: TGTGCCAGCAGCGAAGTAGGGGCTAACTATGGCTACACCTTC

clone size: -
V gene: TRBV24-1
D gene: -
J gene: TRBJ2-5
CDR3 protein: CATSDPIMGSGRETQYF
CDR3 DNA: TGTGCCACCAGTGATCCTATCATGGGGTCAGGGCGTGAGACCCAGTACTTC

clone size: -
V gene: TRBV2
D gene: TRBD1
J gene: TRBJ2-7
CDR3 protein: CASSSTGGRPYEQYF
CDR3 DNA: TGTGCCAGCAGTTCAACAGGGGGCCGCCCCTACGAGCAGTACTTC

clone size: -
V gene: TRBV6-5
D gene: TRBD1
J gene: TRBJ2-1
CDR3 protein: CASRDRNSYNEQFF
CDR3 DNA: TGTGCCAGCAGGGACAGGAACTCCTACAATGAGCAGTTCTTC

clone size: once
V gene: TRBV11-2
D gene: TRBD2
J gene: TRBJ2-3
CDR3 protein: CASSHGGSSGSIVTDTQYF
CDR3 DNA: TGTGCCAGCAGCCACGGCGGATCTAGCGGGAGTATCGTCACAGATACGCAGTATTTT

clone size: -
V gene: TRBV6-1
D gene: -
J gene: TRBJ1-2
CDR3 protein: CASSEATNYGYTF
CDR3 DNA: TGTGCCAGCAGTGAAGCGACAAACTATGGCTACACCTTC

clone size: -
V gene: TRBV7-9
D gene: -
J gene: TRBJ1-1
CDR3 protein: CASSSLSYPGYTEAFF
CDR3 DNA: TGTGCCAGCAGCTCTCTATCTTACCCGGGGTACACTGAAGCTTTCTTT

clone size: -
V gene: TRBV27
D gene: -
J gene: TRBJ1-6
CDR3 protein: CASSFMNSPLHF
CDR3 DNA: TGTGCCAGCAGTTTTATGAATTCACCCCTCCACTTT

clone size: -
V gene: TRBV30
D gene: -
J gene: TRBJ1-6
CDR3 protein: CAWRGAVVGNSPLHF
CDR3 DNA: TGTGCCTGGAGAGGGGCCGTGGTCGGGAATTCACCCCTCCACTTT

clone size: -
V gene: TRBV7-6
D gene: -
J gene: TRBJ1-2
CDR3 protein: CASSLASGRYPSSYGYTF
CDR3 DNA: TGTGCCAGCAGCTTAGCTTCAGGGAGGTACCCCTCCTCCTATGGCTACACCTTC

clone size: -
V gene: TRBV19
D gene: TRBD1
J gene: TRBJ2-2
CDR3 protein: CASSTRDRGRTGELFF
CDR3 DNA: TGTGCCAGTAGTACCCGGGACAGGGGAAGGACCGGGGAGCTGTTTTTT

clone size: -
V gene: TRBV18
D gene: -
J gene: TRBJ2-7
CDR3 protein: CASSPIRDEQYF
CDR3 DNA: TGTGCCAGCTCACCAATTCGGGACGAGCAGTACTTC

clone size: -
V gene: TRBV29-1
D gene: -
J gene: TRBJ1-1
CDR3 protein: CSVGQRTEAFF
CDR3 DNA: TGCAGCGTTGGACAACGCACTGAAGCTTTCTTT

clone size: -
V gene: TRBV19
D gene: -
J gene: TRBJ1-4
CDR3 protein: CASRGGPNEKLFF
CDR3 DNA: TGTGCCAGCCGTGGAGGGCCTAATGAAAAACTGTTTTTT

clone size: -
V gene: TRBV7-2
D gene: TRBD1
J gene: TRBJ2-5
CDR3 protein: CASSSLKQGFGETQYF
CDR3 DNA: TGTGCCAGCAGCTCCCTCAAACAGGGGTTCGGAGAGACCCAGTACTTC

clone size: -
V gene: TRBV14
D gene: -
J gene: TRBJ1-1
CDR3 protein: CASSLPAGGTEAFF
CDR3 DNA: TGTGCCAGCAGCCTGCCAGCCGGGGGCACTGAAGCTTTCTTT

clone size: -
V gene: TRBV7-2
D gene: -
J gene: TRBJ2-7
CDR3 protein: CASSLGWAPTYEQYF
CDR3 DNA: TGTGCCAGCAGCTTAGGGTGGGCCCCAACCTACGAGCAGTACTTC

clone size: -
V gene: TRBV5-8
D gene: TRBD1
J gene: TRBJ2-7
CDR3 protein: CASSTDRVRMGEQYF
CDR3 DNA: TGTGCCAGCAGCACGGACAGGGTTCGGATGGGCGAGCAGTACTTC

clone size: -
V gene: TRBV2
D gene: -
J gene: TRBJ1-5
CDR3 protein: CASKVSSSNQPQHF
CDR3 DNA: TGTGCCAGCAAAGTTTCGAGTAGCAATCAGCCCCAGCATTTT

clone size: -
V gene: TRBV2
D gene: -
J gene: TRBJ2-7
CDR3 protein: CASSDWGGEQYF
CDR3 DNA: TGTGCCAGCAGTGATTGGGGAGGCGAGCAGTACTTC

clone size: -
V gene: TRBV9
D gene: -
J gene: TRBJ1-1
CDR3 protein: CASSVAGRAEAFF
CDR3 DNA: TGTGCCAGCAGCGTAGCGGGGAGGGCTGAAGCTTTCTTT

clone size: -
V gene: TRBV4-1
D gene: TRBD1
J gene: TRBJ1-1
CDR3 protein: CASSQVPGTERGAFF
CDR3 DNA: TGCGCCAGCAGCCAAGTGCCGGGGACAGAAAGGGGAGCTTTCTTT

clone size: -
V gene: TRBV12-5
D gene: -
J gene: TRBJ2-1
CDR3 protein: CASGSIPWVASLHNEQFF
CDR3 DNA: TGTGCTAGTGGTTCCATCCCATGGGTAGCATCATTGCACAATGAGCAGTTCTTC

clone size: -
V gene: TRBV10-2
D gene: TRBD2
J gene: TRBJ2-5
CDR3 protein: CASSEVAGGPQETQYF
CDR3 DNA: TGCGCCAGCAGTGAAGTAGCGGGAGGCCCTCAAGAGACCCAGTACTTC

clone size: -
V gene: TRBV27
D gene: -
J gene: TRBJ1-1
CDR3 protein: CASSEHSPNTEAFF
CDR3 DNA: TGTGCCAGCAGTGAACATAGCCCGAACACTGAAGCTTTCTTT

clone size: -
V gene: TRBV11-2
D gene: TRBD1
J gene: TRBJ2-2
CDR3 protein: CASSLGTPGQLSTGELFF
CDR3 DNA: TGTGCCAGCAGCTTAGGGACGCCGGGACAGCTATCTACCGGGGAGCTGTTTTTT

clone size: -
V gene: TRBV2
D gene: -
J gene: TRBJ1-6
CDR3 protein: CASSERGGPNSPLHF
CDR3 DNA: TGTGCCAGCAGTGAACGGGGGGGGCCCAATTCACCCCTCCACTTT

clone size: -
V gene: TRBV4-3
D gene: TRBD2
J gene: TRBJ2-1
CDR3 protein: CASSRNRPSGNEQFF
CDR3 DNA: TGCGCCAGCAGCCGAAACCGGCCTAGCGGGAATGAGCAGTTCTTC

clone size: -
V gene: TRBV6-6
D gene: -
J gene: TRBJ1-2
CDR3 protein: CASTKDTQAGGYTF
CDR3 DNA: TGTGCCAGCACTAAGGACACCCAAGCAGGTGGCTACACCTTC

clone size: -
V gene: TRBV9
D gene: -
J gene: TRBJ2-7
CDR3 protein: CASSADGSGEQYF
CDR3 DNA: TGTGCCAGCAGCGCAGACGGGTCTGGGGAGCAGTACTTC

clone size: -
V gene: TRBV30
D gene: TRBD2
J gene: TRBJ2-5
CDR3 protein: CAGGGLAKETQYF
CDR3 DNA: TGTGCCGGCGGGGGACTAGCCAAAGAGACCCAGTACTTC

clone size: -
V gene: TRBV5-1
D gene: TRBD1
J gene: TRBJ2-1
CDR3 protein: CASSLGTGGPYNEQFF
CDR3 DNA: TGCGCCAGCAGCTTGGGAACAGGGGGCCCTTACAATGAGCAGTTCTTC

clone size: once
V gene: TRBV7-2
D gene: -
J gene: TRBJ1-2
CDR3 protein: CASSSDRLFDYGYTF
CDR3 DNA: TGTGCCAGCAGCTCAGACAGGCTGTTTGACTATGGCTACACCTTC

clone size: -
V gene: TRBV29-1
D gene: TRBD2
J gene: TRBJ2-7
CDR3 protein: CSVKTSGGAYEQYF
CDR3 DNA: TGCAGCGTCAAGACTAGCGGGGGAGCCTACGAGCAGTACTTC

clone size: -
V gene: TRBV9
D gene: -
J gene: TRBJ1-6
CDR3 protein: CASSVGTTPGNSPLHF
CDR3 DNA: TGTGCCAGCAGCGTAGGGACGACTCCGGGGAATTCACCCCTCCACTTT

clone size: -
V gene: TRBV7-3
D gene: TRBD2
J gene: TRBJ2-1
CDR3 protein: CASSLTPLAGGNYNEQFF
CDR3 DNA: TGTGCCAGCAGCTTAACCCCTCTCGCGGGAGGAAACTACAATGAGCAGTTCTTC

clone size: -
V gene: TRBV19
D gene: TRBD1
J gene: TRBJ2-2
CDR3 protein: CASSNSQGKVVTGELFF
CDR3 DNA: TGTGCCAGTAGCAACTCACAGGGGAAGGTAGTCACCGGGGAGCTGTTTTTT

clone size: -
V gene: TRBV5-6
D gene: -
J gene: TRBJ1-2
CDR3 protein: CASSLLRGDYGYTF
CDR3 DNA: TGTGCCAGCAGCTTGCTCAGGGGAGACTATGGCTACACCTTC

clone size: -
V gene: TRBV28
D gene: -
J gene: TRBJ2-4
CDR3 protein: CASTTGGATEKNIQYF
CDR3 DNA: TGTGCCAGCACAACTGGAGGGGCCACAGAAAAAAACATTCAGTACTTC

clone size: -
V gene: TRBV2
D gene: TRBD1
J gene: TRBJ2-1
CDR3 protein: CASRAQGADRDKPQFF
CDR3 DNA: TGTGCCAGTCGAGCCCAAGGTGCCGACAGGGATAAACCGCAGTTCTTC

clone size: -
V gene: TRBV5-1
D gene: TRBD1
J gene: TRBJ2-2
CDR3 protein: CASSKETGVSTGELFF
CDR3 DNA: TGCGCCAGCAGCAAAGAAACAGGGGTGAGCACCGGGGAGCTGTTTTTT

clone size: -
V gene: TRBV7-9
D gene: TRBD2
J gene: TRBJ2-3
CDR3 protein: CASRSTGGSWADTQYF
CDR3 DNA: TGTGCCAGCAGGTCAACGGGGGGATCATGGGCAGATACGCAGTATTTT

clone size: -
V gene: TRBV24-1
D gene: TRBD2
J gene: TRBJ2-1
CDR3 protein: CATSDFQGGRTSGPSYNEQFF
CDR3 DNA: TGTGCCACCAGTGATTTCCAGGGGGGGAGGACTAGCGGGCCATCCTACAATGAGCAGTTCTTC

clone size: -
V gene: TRBV7-2
D gene: -
J gene: TRBJ2-3
CDR3 protein: CASNTAQGDTQYF
CDR3 DNA: TGTGCCAGCAACACCGCCCAGGGAGATACGCAGTATTTT

clone size: -
V gene: TRBV9
D gene: -
J gene: TRBJ1-1
CDR3 protein: CASSETVNTEAFF
CDR3 DNA: TGTGCCAGCAGCGAGACAGTGAACACTGAAGCTTTCTTT

clone size: -
V gene: TRBV11-2
D gene: TRBD2
J gene: TRBJ2-1
CDR3 protein: CASSYLGRSGRAYNEQFF
CDR3 DNA: TGTGCCAGCAGCTACCTGGGGAGGAGCGGGAGGGCCTACAATGAGCAGTTCTTC

clone size: -
V gene: TRBV11-3
D gene: -
J gene: TRBJ1-2
CDR3 protein: CASQGSRLRDYTF
CDR3 DNA: TGTGCCAGCCAAGGGAGCAGGCTTCGGGACTACACCTTC

clone size: -
V gene: TRBV7-6
D gene: TRBD2
J gene: TRBJ2-5
CDR3 protein: CASSLGSAGGQETQYF
CDR3 DNA: TGTGCCAGCAGCTTAGGTTCTGCGGGAGGCCAAGAGACCCAGTACTTC

clone size: -
V gene: TRBV18
D gene: -
J gene: TRBJ2-1
CDR3 protein: CASSPPGGPPTYNEQFF
CDR3 DNA: TGTGCCAGCTCACCACCCGGCGGGCCGCCTACCTACAATGAGCAGTTCTTC

clone size: -
V gene: TRBV29-1
D gene: -
J gene: TRBJ1-2
CDR3 protein: CSVEDLQGGYTF
CDR3 DNA: TGCAGCGTTGAAGATCTTCAGGGAGGCTACACCTTC

clone size: -
V gene: TRBV7-9
D gene: -
J gene: TRBJ2-2
CDR3 protein: CASRTRASNTGELFF
CDR3 DNA: TGTGCCAGCAGGACCAGGGCGTCGAACACCGGGGAGCTGTTTTTT

clone size: few
V gene: TRBV24-1
D gene: -
J gene: TRBJ2-1
CDR3 protein: CATGQLNEQFF
CDR3 DNA: TGTGCCACCGGACAGCTCAATGAGCAGTTCTTC